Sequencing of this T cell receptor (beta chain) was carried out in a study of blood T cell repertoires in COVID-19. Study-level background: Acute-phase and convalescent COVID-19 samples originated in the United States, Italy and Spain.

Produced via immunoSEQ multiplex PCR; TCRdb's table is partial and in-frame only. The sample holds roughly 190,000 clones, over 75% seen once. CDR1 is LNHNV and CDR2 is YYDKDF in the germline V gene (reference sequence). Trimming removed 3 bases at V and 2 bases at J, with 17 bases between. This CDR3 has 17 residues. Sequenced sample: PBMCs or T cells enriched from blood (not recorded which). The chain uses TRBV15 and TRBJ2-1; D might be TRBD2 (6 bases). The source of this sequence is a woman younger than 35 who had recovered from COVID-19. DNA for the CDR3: TGTGCCACCAGCAGGTGGAAGACCGGGACTCCCTACAATGAGCAGTTCTTC. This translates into CATSRWKTGTPYNEQFF. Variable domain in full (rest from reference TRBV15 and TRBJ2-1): DAMVIQNPRYQVTQFGKPVTLSCSQTLNHNVMYWYQQKSSQAPKLLFHYYDKDFNNEADTPDNFQSRRPNTSFCFLDIRSPGLGDTAMYLCATSRWKTGTPYNEQFFGPGTRLTVL.